This is a list of T cell receptor beta chains from one sample in a study of cytomegalovirus exposure and HLA in healthy donors. Using immunoSEQ multiplex PCR, the repertoire was profiled, and TCRdb retains in-frame clones only, with some absent. The repertoire has approximately 180,000 clones, roughly 86% of them found once; the top ten carry roughly 2.6%. The sample comprised PBMCs. The receptors were sampled from a man younger than 35 in good health and CMV-seropositive. The CDR3 runs from the conserved cysteine through the conserved F or W. D genes are given only for firm matches. Size is omitted from some rows. Given values are once, few, many or a class for expanded clones.

TGCGCCAGCAGCTTGGGGACTACGGAGGAGCAGTACTTC CASSLGTTEEQYF NA TRBV5-1 NA TRBJ2-7
TGTGCCAGCAGCTTAGGGGCGGGACGGACATCCTACAATGAGCAGTTCTTC CASSLGAGRTSYNEQFF NA TRBV7-6 NA TRBJ2-1
TGTGCCAGCAGCTTAAGGGGATTCGGCTACGAGCAGTACTTC CASSLRGFGYEQYF NA TRBV7-9 NA TRBJ2-7
TGCGCCAGCAGCCAAGAACCGGGAGCCTACGAGCAGTACTTC CASSQEPGAYEQYF few TRBV4-1 NA TRBJ2-7
TGTGCCAGTAGTATAGACGAGGGGGCGACGGAAAGCAATCAGCCCCAGCATTTT CASSIDEGATESNQPQHF medium-sized TRBV19 TRBD1 TRBJ1-5
TGCGCCAGCAGCGGAGCGGGAGGGCCTTCGTATGAGCAGTTCTTC CASSGAGGPSYEQFF NA TRBV5-1 TRBD2 TRBJ2-1
TGTGCCAGTAGTTTGGGACAGGGATCTGCACCCCAGCATTTT CASSLGQGSAPQHF NA TRBV19 TRBD1 TRBJ1-5
TGTGCCAGCAGTTACTCGGGAGGCAAAAACATTCAGTACTTC CASSYSGGKNIQYF NA TRBV6-5 NA TRBJ2-4
TGCGCCAGCAGCCAAACACTAGCGTACCAAGAGACCCAGTACTTC CASSQTLAYQETQYF many TRBV4-3 TRBD2 TRBJ2-5
TGTGCCAGCAGCGGAAGACAGACCGGGGAGCTGTTTTTT CASSGRQTGELFF NA TRBV9 NA TRBJ2-2
TGTGCCAGCAGTGAAGGTATTGGGACAGGGAGTATGAACACTGAAGCTTTCTTT CASSEGIGTGSMNTEAFF NA TRBV2 TRBD1 TRBJ1-1
TGTGCCAGCAGCTTCGACAGGCAACGCAATCAGCCCCAGCATTTT CASSFDRQRNQPQHF once TRBV12-1 NA TRBJ1-5
TGTGCCAGCAGTCAGGGAGGAAACACCATATATTTT CASSQGGNTIYF NA TRBV11-2 NA TRBJ1-3
TGCAGCGCCACGGGAGAACTAGCGGGGGCCACGGGAGAGACCCAGTACTTC CSATGELAGATGETQYF NA TRBV29-1 TRBD2 TRBJ2-5